This T cell receptor beta chain emerged from a study of shared clonotypes between healthy human individuals. Study as a whole: There were three CD4 naive, three CD4 memory, two CD8 naive and one CD8 memory plates per donor. Study results and limitations: In the sorted subsets, rarefaction showed sequencing was incomplete despite large depth. Clonotype sharing among donors was expected to depend on sequencing depth. Tissue TCR repertoires likely differ from these blood-only repertoires.

Clones were sequenced by immunoSEQ multiplex PCR, and TCRdb holds only the in-frame ones, with some missing. The sample records 2.5 million or so clones, around 94% being singletons. This CDR3 is built from 15 residues. Germline CDR1 is SGHAT and CDR2 is FQNNGV. V was trimmed by 1 base and J by 4 bases, leaving 8 bases between them. In the case of this clone: Its antigen is as yet unknown.

This sequence originates from a man aged 18-30 years in good health. Material for sequencing was naive CD4+ T cells sorted from blood. The subset is: CD45RA+ positively selected. The chain uses TRBV11-2 and TRBJ2-6; the D is unclear. CDR3: CASSLAGLGANVLTF. The CDR3 DNA reads as TGTGCCAGCAGCTTAGCTGGGTTGGGGGCCAACGTCCTGACTTTC.